Each of the 23 T cell receptor beta chains below was sequenced from the same sample in a study of molecular identifiers for immune sequencing clone quantification. TCRdb passed the PCR reads through MiXCR, listing each CDR3 protein once. The data show about 630,000 distinct CDR3 sequences, with approximately 24% seen just once and about 0.84% held by the top ten. What was sequenced was naive CD8+ T cells from blood, with Jurkat cell RNA spiked in. Subset noted: FACS-sorted CD8+CD4-CCR7+CD45RA+ naive T cells. These receptors originate from a human donor in good health. Some libraries in this study had Jurkat cell RNA spiked in.

The rearrangement links TRBV27 to TRBJ1-1; possibly TRBD1 for D (6 bases). The CDR3 has 14 residues. Germline V lookup: CDR1 MNHEY, CDR2 SMNVEV (reference sequence). Trimming pared 4 bases from V and 1 base from J, leaving 10 bases between. The DNA for the CDR3 is TGTGCCAGCAGTTCGTGGGACAAGAACACTGAAGCTTTCTTT. As protein: CASSSWDKNTEAFF.

In this sample, this clonotype turned up many times. The V call is TRBV9, the J call TRBJ1-1; 8 bases fit TRBD1. CDR1 SGDLS and CDR2 YYNGEE come from the germline V gene. The CDR3 extends over 15 amino acids. V lost 4 bases and J lost 5; bases outside the gene matches: 10. DNA of the CDR3: TGTGCCAGCAGCCTCACCCAGGGGGCGGGAACTGAAGCTTTCTTT. This translates into CASSLTQGAGTEAFF.

This clonotype occurred many times. The genes are TRBV7-2 and TRBJ1-6; D unresolved. The germline V and J ends were trimmed by 3 bases and 2 bases, with 2 bases remaining between them. The CDR3 is 13 residues long. Germline CDR1 is SGHTA and CDR2 is FQGNSA. This CDR3 is CASSFAYNSPLHF. Here the CDR3 DNA reads TGTGCCAGCAGCTTCGCCTATAATTCACCCCTCCACTTT.

V usage is TRBV27 and J usage is TRBJ2-7; 12 nucleotides agree with TRBD1. V lost 6 bases and J lost 4; bases outside the gene matches: 7. Germline CDR1 and CDR2: MNHEY and SMNVEV (reference sequence). The CDR3 spans 15 residues. The CDR3 nucleotides read TGTGCCAGCAGCTACGCGGGACAGGGGGCTTACGAGCAGTACTTC. Translated, it gives CASSYAGQGAYEQYF.

This chain links TRBV4-3 with TRBJ2-5; TRBD2 might be the D (5 bases). The CDR3 is 18 residues long. Trimming took off 0 bases at V and 5 bases at J, with 22 bases between the two ends. Germline values: CDR1 LGHNA, CDR2 YSLEER. The CDR3 protein is CASSQDLNWRAPGETQYF. The CDR3 region has the DNA TGCGCCAGCAGCCAAGATTTGAACTGGCGGGCCCCCGGGGAGACCCAGTACTTC.

This clonotype has at least ten counts. The chain employs TRBV6-6 and TRBJ2-3, with 9 bases matching TRBD2. The CDR3 loop spans 16 amino acids. Germline V gene sequence: CDR1 MNHNY, CDR2 SVGAGI (reference sequence). Trimming cost V 7 bases and J 6 bases; bases outside gene matches: 14. The CDR3 is CASTVSGGKLMDTQYF. CDR3 DNA sequence: TGTGCCAGCACTGTAAGCGGGGGGAAACTAATGGATACGCAGTATTTT.

The chain links TRBV28 to TRBJ1-1; D perhaps matches TRBD1 (5 bases). The CDR3 extends over 15 amino acids. Germline lookup yields CDR1 MDHEN and CDR2 SYDVKM. V was shortened by 2 bases and J by 5 bases, with 15 bases between the two germline ends. The CDR3 loop is CASSLIQGLWTEAFF. The CDR3 coding sequence is TGTGCCAGCAGTTTAATTCAGGGTTTGTGGACTGAAGCTTTCTTT.

The sample holds many counts of this clonotype. The V gene is TRBV25-1, the J gene TRBJ2-5, with 7 bases identical to TRBD1. J gave up 2 bases and V 7 bases, and 19 bases lay outside the gene matches. The CDR3 is made up of 18 amino acids. Germline loops: CDR1 MGHDK, CDR2 SYGVNS. CDR3 region: CASNARDSVQETQETQYF. DNA for the CDR3: TGTGCCAGCAATGCCCGGGACAGTGTCCAAGAGACACAAGAGACCCAGTACTTC.

This clonotype was counted only a few times. The genes are TRBV7-2 and TRBJ2-3, with a tentative D call TRBD2 (5 bases). CDR3 size: 15 residues. Germline CDR1 reads SGHTA; CDR2 reads FQGNSA. Trimming shortened V by 5 bases and J by 2 bases, and 14 bases separated the two germline ends. CDR3 in amino acids: CASSKAAANTDTQYF. As DNA, the CDR3 is TGTGCCAGCAGCAAAGCGGCGGCGAACACAGATACGCAGTATTTT.

This clonotype has more than one count but fewer than ten. J is TRBJ2-5 and V is TRBV19; D is unresolved. The CDR3 is made up of 13 amino acids. Trimming took off 2 bases at V and 3 bases at J, with 7 bases between the two ends. CDR1 and CDR2 from the germline V gene are LNHDA and SQIVND (reference sequence). CDR3 residues: CASSIIHEETQYF. The CDR3 nucleotides read TGTGCCAGTAGTATAATACACGAAGAGACCCAGTACTTC.

Many counts were recorded for this clonotype. This rearrangement joins TRBV12-5 to TRBJ1-5; D is possibly TRBD1 (6 bases). The V gene lost 6 bases and the J gene lost 7 bases, with 19 bases spanning the gap. The CDR3 covers 15 residues. CDR1 and CDR2 from the germline V gene are LGHNT and FRNRAP. The CDR3 nucleotides read TGTGCTAGTGGGAGTCATATCCAGGGGCCCCAGCCCCAGCATTTT. It translates to CASGSHIQGPQPQHF.

This clonotype was detected a few times. This chain uses TRBV20-1 with TRBJ2-7; D is possibly TRBD1 (6 bases). Trimming took off 3 bases at V and 6 bases at J, with 12 bases between the two ends. Germline-derived CDR1 and CDR2 are DFQATT and SNEGSKA (reference sequence). The length of the CDR3 is 12 residues. Written as DNA, the CDR3 is TGCAGTGCTAGTAATCAGGGGTCCGAGCAGTACTTC. Its translation is CSASNQGSEQYF.

CDR3 in amino acids: CASSLATAVTGELFF. The DNA of the CDR3 is TGTGCCAGCAGCTTAGCGACAGCAGTCACCGGGGAGCTGTTTTTT. This chain uses TRBV7-9 with TRBJ2-2; D possibly corresponds to TRBD1 (5 bases). This CDR3 is built from 15 residues. V was trimmed by 0 bases and J by 4 bases, leaving 9 bases between them. Looked up from germline, CDR1 is SEHNR and CDR2 is FQNEAQ (reference sequence).

About this clonotype: Compared with germline, one end of the junction differs, possibly owing to a read error. The CDR3 coding sequence is TGTGCCAGCAGCCCTCCCCCAGGAGCCAGCACAGGTACGCAGTATTTT. Residues: CASSPPPGASTGTQYF. The chain couples TRBV7-3 to TRBJ2-3; possible D gene TRBD1, 5 bases. From germline, CDR1 is SGHTA and CDR2 FQGTGA. This CDR3 comprises 16 residues.

V is TRBV28 and J is TRBJ1-4; D uncertain. Germline CDR1 reads MDHEN; CDR2 reads SYDVKM. The V and J ends lost 5 bases and 1 base respectively, with 11 bases between them. The CDR3 is 15 amino acids. Here the CDR3 DNA reads TGTGCCAGCAGTCCGCGGACGGAAACTAATGAAAAACTGTTTTTT. Translated: CASSPRTETNEKLFF.

V and J are TRBV20-1 and TRBJ2-3; TRBD2 matches 10 bases. CDR3 size: 18 residues. Germline V lookup: CDR1 DFQATT, CDR2 SNEGSKA (reference sequence). J gave up 1 base and V 3 bases, and 13 bases lay outside the gene matches. The DNA for the CDR3 is TGCAGTGCTAGGGTGATCAGGAGCGGGAGGGTGGGCACAGATACGCAGTATTTT. It codes for CSARVIRSGRVGTDTQYF.

For this clonotype: It may be a read error: a sequence one base away is much more abundant. V and J are TRBV7-9 and TRBJ2-7; possibly TRBD1 for D (5 bases). The CDR3 has 14 residues. Germline values: CDR1 SEHNR, CDR2 FQNEAQ (reference sequence). The germline V and J ends were trimmed by 0 bases and 6 bases, with 12 bases remaining between them. The CDR3 DNA follows: TGTGCCAGCAGCTTAGCGCCAGGGTCGCGCGAGCAGTACTTC. As protein: CASSLAPGSREQYF.

Many counts were recorded for this clonotype. V and J are TRBV6-2 or TRBV6-3 and TRBJ1-1; D is ambiguous. The V and J ends lost 2 bases and 4 bases respectively, with 11 bases between them. The germline V gene encodes CDR1 MNHEY and CDR2 SVGEGT. The CDR3 is 14 amino acids. CDR3 loop: CASSYSYPTTEAFF. Written as DNA, the CDR3 is TGTGCCAGCAGTTACAGTTACCCTACCACTGAAGCTTTCTTT.

This clonotype turned up a few times. J is TRBJ2-3 and V is TRBV19, with D tentatively TRBD2 (6 bases). In germline, CDR1 is LNHDA, CDR2 SQIVND (reference sequence). Trimming took off 7 bases at V and 6 bases at J, with 23 bases between the two ends. This CDR3 is 16 amino acids long. The CDR3 spells CASTTKGGPGGDTQYF. The CDR3 bases are TGTGCCAGTACGACTAAGGGTGGGCCTGGGGGGGATACGCAGTATTTT.

Comment on this clonotype: The junction departs from the called germline gene at one end, perhaps through a read error. The gene calls are TRBV12-3 or TRBV12-4 and TRBJ2-2; tentatively, D is TRBD1 or TRBD2 (5 bases each). The CDR3 extends over 15 amino acids. The CDR3 DNA sequence: TGTGCCAGCAACCCGGGCCAGGGCGACACCGGGGAGCTGGTTTTT. Amino acid sequence: CASNPGQGDTGELVF.

This clonotype was counted many times. The J gene is TRBJ2-7, the V gene TRBV7-6; TRBD2 agrees at 15 bases. V dropped 4 bases and J dropped 6; count of bases not matched to a gene: 1. This CDR3 contains 14 residues. Per germline, CDR1 SGHVS and CDR2 FNYEAQ. The CDR3 protein is CASSSGLAGGEQYF. In DNA form, the CDR3 reads TGTGCCAGCAGCTCGGGACTAGCGGGAGGCGAGCAGTACTTC.

Concerning this clonotype: A junction boundary mismatches the germline segment, possibly from a read error. The chain joins TRBV5-1 to TRBJ1-3, with 7 bases aligning to TRBD1. Germline CDR1 and CDR2: SGHRS and YFSETQ. CDR3 length: 14 residues. The CDR3 DNA reads as TGCGTCAGCAGCCCGACAGGGTCTCCGGACACCATATATTTT. Translated: CVSSPTGSPDTIYF.

This clonotype came up many times. The genes are TRBV29-1 and TRBJ1-1, with 7 positions matching TRBD1. Germline CDR1 reads SQVTM; CDR2 reads ANQGSEA. Trimming cost V 4 bases and J 7 bases; bases outside gene matches: 6. This CDR3 region has 12 residues. This CDR3 is CSVGTTGSEAFF. The CDR3 nucleotides read TGCAGCGTTGGTACGACAGGGAGTGAAGCTTTCTTT.